This TCR beta chain was profiled in a study of blood T cell repertoires in COVID-19. Study summary: COVID-19 samples collected from the United States, Italy and Spain covered acute and convalescent phases. PBMCs, B-cell-depleted T cells, or T cells provided the cDNA or gDNA that made up the material.

Germline CDR1 is GTSNPN and CDR2 is SVGIG (reference sequence). The CDR3 is 13 residues long. Germline trimming cut 2 bases from V and 5 bases from J; bases unmatched to any gene: 3. In the source study's methods: Reference gene primer amplification yielded estimated nucleated cell counts. Profiling relied on immunoSEQ multiplex PCR, and the TCRdb table lists in-frame clones only, not all of them. That table is the source of V, J and clone size, and D and trimming were worked out from the DNA. The table lists roughly 670,000 clones, 75% to 90% of them singletons, with approximately 0.25% in the top ten.

The receptor's source is a woman younger than 35 with acute or convalescent COVID-19. The chain combines TRBV30 with TRBJ1-2; TRBD1 matches 9 bases. What was sequenced was peripheral blood. CDR3 residues: CAWSSTGGYGYTF. The CDR3 bases are TGTGCCTGGAGTTCGACAGGGGGATATGGCTACACCTTC.